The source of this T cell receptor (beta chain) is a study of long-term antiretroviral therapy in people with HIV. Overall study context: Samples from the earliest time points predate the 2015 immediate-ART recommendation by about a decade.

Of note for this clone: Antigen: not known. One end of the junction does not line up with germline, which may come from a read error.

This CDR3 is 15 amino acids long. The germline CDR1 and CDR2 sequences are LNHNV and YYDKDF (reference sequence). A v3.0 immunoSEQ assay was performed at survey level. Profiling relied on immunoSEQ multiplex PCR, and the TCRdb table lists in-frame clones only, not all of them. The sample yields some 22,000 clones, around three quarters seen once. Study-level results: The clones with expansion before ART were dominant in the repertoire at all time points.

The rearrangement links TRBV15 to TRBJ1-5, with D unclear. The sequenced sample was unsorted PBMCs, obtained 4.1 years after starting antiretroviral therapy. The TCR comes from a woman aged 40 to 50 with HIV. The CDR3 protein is CATSRVSGSYQPQHF. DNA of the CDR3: TGTGCCACCAGCAGAGTCAGCGGTAGCTATCAGCCCCAGCATTTT.